The rows below give T cell receptor beta chains drawn from one sample of a study of T cells in Graves' hyperthyroidism and ophthalmopathy. TCRdb re-analysed the multiplex PCR reads in MiXCR, keeping a single row per CDR3 protein. The sample yields around 210,000 distinct CDR3 sequences, roughly 17% seen once. The sequencing sample was made of blood. The source of these receptors is a woman in her forties or fifties with Graves' hyperthyroidism. The CDR3 runs from the conserved cysteine through the conserved F or W. A D gene is named only where the DNA matches it firmly. Only some rows state a clone size, as once, few, many or a class for expanded clones.

J,size,V,D,DNA,CDR3
TRBJ2-1,many,TRBV28,TRBD2,TGTGCCAGCAGCTCACTAGCGGTTGCCTACAATGAGCAGTTCTTC,CASSSLAVAYNEQFF
TRBJ1-3,NA,TRBV5-8,NA,TGTGCCAGCAGCTTGATGCCAACCTCTGGAAACACCATATATTTT,CASSLMPTSGNTIYF
TRBJ2-5,many,TRBV20-1,NA,TGCAGTGCTCGACTGACCCAAGAGACCCAGTACTTC,CSARLTQETQYF
TRBJ2-3,NA,TRBV13,NA,TGTGCCAGCAGGTCGCTCTTGTCAGATACGCAGTATTTT,CASRSLLSDTQYF
TRBJ1-2,NA,TRBV11-2,TRBD1,TGTGCCAGCAGCCCCAACAGGGGAAACTATGGCTACACCTTC,CASSPNRGNYGYTF
TRBJ2-3,NA,TRBV11-2,TRBD2,TGTGCCAGCAGCCAGACTAGCGGCACAGATACGCAGTATTTT,CASSQTSGTDTQYF
TRBJ2-7,many,TRBV3-1,NA,TGTGCCAGCAGCCAAGGGGGAAACGAGCAGTACTTC,CASSQGGNEQYF
TRBJ2-3,NA,TRBV20-1,TRBD2,TGCAGTGGGCTAGCGGGAGCCGGGACAGATACGCAGTATTTT,CSGLAGAGTDTQYF
TRBJ2-1,few,TRBV7-3,TRBD1,TGTGCCAGCAGCATGAAGACAGGGCATGAGCAGTTCTTC,CASSMKTGHEQFF
TRBJ2-3,many,TRBV5-5,NA,TGTGCCAGCACCGCATATCAGATCGCCACAGATACGCAGTATTTT,CASTAYQIATDTQYF
TRBJ2-6,NA,TRBV19,NA,TGTGCCAGTAGTATGGGCCACTCTGGGGCCAACGTCCTGACTTTC,CASSMGHSGANVLTF
TRBJ2-2,few,TRBV7-3,NA,TGTGCCAGCAGCCCCTACCTAACCGGGGAGCTGTTTTTT,CASSPYLTGELFF
TRBJ1-1,few,TRBV19,TRBD1,TGTGCCAGTAGTATAGGGGACAGCACTGAAGCTTTCTTT,CASSIGDSTEAFF
TRBJ2-2,NA,TRBV20-1,TRBD2,TGCAGTGCTTCACCCAGCGGGAGACCGAACACCGGGGAGCTGTTTTTT,CSASPSGRPNTGELFF
TRBJ1-3,once,TRBV4-1,NA,TGCGCCAGCAGCCCCGCCCAAATAGGCACCATATATTTT,CASSPAQIGTIYF
TRBJ1-2,many,TRBV20-1,TRBD1,TGCAGTGCTATTCCGGGGACAGGGGGCGCTGGGTGGCGTGGCTACACCTTC,CSAIPGTGGAGWRGYTF
TRBJ1-4,many,TRBV12-3/TRBV12-4,NA,TGTGCCAGCAGCCTGTCGGGGGGGCCAACTAATGAAAAACTGTTTTTT,CASSLSGGPTNEKLFF
TRBJ2-7,many,TRBV11-3,TRBD2,TGTGCCAGCAGTCATCCGGGGGGCTACGAGCAGTACTTC,CASSHPGGYEQYF
TRBJ2-7,many,TRBV5-1,NA,TGCGCCAGCAGCGCGAGGATGGGGGCTGCGATCTACGAGCAGTACTTC,CASSARMGAAIYEQYF
TRBJ1-3,few,TRBV6-2/TRBV6-3,NA,TGTGCCAGCAGCAGGACAGATAACGGAAACACCATATATTTT,CASSRTDNGNTIYF
TRBJ2-7,many,TRBV7-2,NA,TGTGCCAGCAGCCCCAATCGATACGAGCAGTACTTC,CASSPNRYEQYF
TRBJ2-3,NA,TRBV12-3/TRBV12-4,NA,TGTGCCAGCAGACGGACAGTAGGCCTTTTGGATACGCAGTATTTT,CASRRTVGLLDTQYF
TRBJ2-7,many,TRBV15,TRBD2,TGTGCCACCAGCAGAGATGCGAAGACTAGCGGTACCTACGAGCAGTACTTC,CATSRDAKTSGTYEQYF
TRBJ2-5,many,TRBV7-9,TRBD1,TGTGCCAGCAGCCCCGGACAGGGAGGAGAGACCCAGTACTTC,CASSPGQGGETQYF
TRBJ2-1,NA,TRBV2,TRBD2,TGTGCCAGCAGTGGGGGGACTAGTCGCGATGAGCAGTTCTTC,CASSGGTSRDEQFF
TRBJ1-2,NA,TRBV27,NA,TGTGCCAGCAGTCCACGGGACACGGGGCACTATGGCTACACCTTC,CASSPRDTGHYGYTF
TRBJ2-1,NA,TRBV6-1,NA,TGTGCCAGCAGACGGGAGAATTCCTACAATGAGCAGTTCTTC,CASRRENSYNEQFF
TRBJ2-1,many,TRBV28,NA,TGTGCCAGCAGCCTCCTATCCAGGACACCAGGGAATGAGCAGTTCTTC,CASSLLSRTPGNEQFF
TRBJ2-2,once,TRBV12-5,NA,TGTGCTAGTGGTTTTTTTCTTGCCGGGGAGCTGTTTTTT,CASGFFLAGELFF
TRBJ1-6,few,TRBV20-1,NA,TGCAGTGCTACCTATAATTCACCCCTCCACTTT,CSATYNSPLHF
TRBJ2-5,many,TRBV11-1,NA,TGTGCCAGCAGCCGCGAAAGGGGCGAGGAGGAGACCCAGTACTTC,CASSRERGEEETQYF
TRBJ1-1,many,TRBV29-1,NA,TGCAGCGACTGGGGGACTGAAGCTTTCTTT,CSDWGTEAFF
TRBJ2-6,many,TRBV11-2,TRBD1,TGTGCCAGCAGAAACCGAGCTCGGACAGGGTTGGTTTCTGGGGCCAACGTCCTGACTTTC,CASRNRARTGLVSGANVLTF
TRBJ1-1,few,TRBV7-9,NA,TGTGCCAGCAGCCCATCCTGGACGAACACTGAAGCTTTCTTT,CASSPSWTNTEAFF
TRBJ1-4,few,TRBV27,TRBD1,TGTGCCAGCAGTAACAGGGGGCCGCTTGAAAAACTGTTTTTT,CASSNRGPLEKLFF
TRBJ1-5,NA,TRBV29-1,TRBD1,TGCAGCGTTGGACAGGGGGCGAATCAGCCCCAGCATTTT,CSVGQGANQPQHF
TRBJ1-1,many,TRBV20-1,TRBD1,TGCAGTGCTAGAGGCCGACAGGGTGGTGAAGCTTTCTTT,CSARGRQGGEAFF
TRBJ2-3,many,TRBV19,NA,TGTGCCAGTAGTTTCCAAGCTAGCACAGATACGCAGTATTTT,CASSFQASTDTQYF
TRBJ1-3,many,TRBV7-3,NA,TGTGCCAGCAGCGCGGGAACTGGAAACACCATATATTTT,CASSAGTGNTIYF
TRBJ2-5,many,TRBV7-2,NA,TGTGCCAGCAGCCAAGAAGAGACCCAGTACTTC,CASSQEETQYF
TRBJ1-2,many,TRBV3-1,TRBD1,TGTGCCAGCAGCCATCATGACAGGGACTATGGCTACACCTTC,CASSHHDRDYGYTF
TRBJ1-2,few,TRBV10-3,NA,TGTGCCATCAGTGTGTCCTATGGCTACACCTTC,CAISVSYGYTF
TRBJ2-3,many,TRBV11-2,TRBD2,TGTGCCAGCAGCTTATGGACTAGCGGGAGGTCCACAGATACGCAGTATTTT,CASSLWTSGRSTDTQYF
TRBJ2-3,many,TRBV15,NA,TGTGCCACAAGCAGGGTGGCGAAGCCCACAGATACGCAGTATTTT,CATSRVAKPTDTQYF
TRBJ2-7,NA,TRBV7-9,NA,TGTGCCAGCAGCCAAGCGGCTGGCACGAGCTCCTACGAGCAGTACTTC,CASSQAAGTSSYEQYF
TRBJ2-7,many,TRBV7-8,NA,TGTGCCAGCAGCTTAGCGAGGACAGTCCACGAGCAGTACTTC,CASSLARTVHEQYF
TRBJ1-2,few,TRBV29-1,NA,TGCAGCGTTCCTTCTGGGCTCCTGATGGACTATGGCTACACCTTC,CSVPSGLLMDYGYTF
TRBJ2-1,few,TRBV6-4,TRBD2,TGTGCCAGCAGTGAACTAGCGGGAGTAGTTGAGCAGTTCTTC,CASSELAGVVEQFF
TRBJ2-1,many,TRBV29-1,NA,TGCAGCGCTTCCCGGGACATAACCTACAATGAGCAGTTCTTC,CSASRDITYNEQFF